Below are 9 T cell receptor beta chains sequenced from a single sample in a study of T cell changes during pregnancy in multiple sclerosis. Sequencing was performed with immunoSEQ multiplex PCR; in TCRdb, only in-frame clones are kept and a portion is missing. This repertoire shows around 40,000 clones, approximately 90% found once; its top ten account for approximately 0.8%. The sample here was CD4+ T cells from peripheral blood mononuclear cells, taken in the third trimester of pregnancy. The receptors were sampled from a female donor with multiple sclerosis, enrolled in a pregnancy study.

The gene calls are TRBV28 and TRBJ2-3; 7 nucleotides match TRBD1. The V gene's germline CDR1 is MDHEN and CDR2 SYDVKM. The CDR3 totals 14 residues. V was clipped by 4 bases and J by 4 bases; unmatched bases: 5. In nucleotides, the CDR3 is TGTGCCAGCAGTTCGGCACAGGGGCCAGATACGCAGTATTTT. Amino acids: CASSSAQGPDTQYF.

This clone was detected only a few times. The rearrangement joins TRBV6-6 to TRBJ1-3; D ambiguous. The germline V and J ends were trimmed by 4 bases and 4 bases, with 5 bases remaining between them. There are 12 residues in the CDR3. Germline V lookup: CDR1 MNHNY, CDR2 SVGAGI (reference sequence). The CDR3 coding sequence is TGTGCCAGCAGTTCTCAGGGAAACACCATATATTTT. It encodes CASSSQGNTIYF.

The rearrangement links TRBV7-9 to TRBJ2-6; 8 bases line up with TRBD1. The germline V gene encodes CDR1 SEHNR and CDR2 FQNEAQ (reference sequence). V lost 4 bases and J lost 3; bases outside the gene matches: 2. The CDR3 loop spans 15 amino acids. The CDR3: CASSSDRVGANVLTF. In nucleotides, the CDR3 is TGTGCCAGCAGCTCGGACAGGGTTGGGGCCAACGTCCTGACTTTC.

This chain links TRBV7-8 with TRBJ2-7, with D perhaps TRBD2 (5 bases). Germline CDR1 reads SGHVS; CDR2 reads FQNEAQ. This CDR3 comprises 17 residues. V was clipped by 4 bases and J by 10 bases, with 29 bases between them. CDR3 region: CASSSSDVGLAAKEQYF. The CDR3 bases are TGTGCCAGCAGCTCCTCGGACGTAGGACTGGCGGCTAAGGAACAGTACTTC.

The chain links TRBV5-4 to TRBJ1-2, with 7 bases fitting TRBD1. Per germline, CDR1 SGHNT and CDR2 YYREEE (reference sequence). Trimming took 3 bases from V and 8 from J; bases not matched to a gene: 19. The CDR3 sequence is 17 residues long. CDR3 in amino acids: CASSSQLGDSPKRGYTF. CDR3 coding DNA: TGTGCCAGCAGCTCACAACTCGGGGACAGTCCTAAACGGGGCTACACCTTC. The complete variable domain, with remaining parts taken from reference TRBV5-4 and TRBJ1-2, reads ETGVTQSPTHLIKTRGQQVTLRCSSQSGHNTVSWYQQALGQGPQFIFQYYREEENGRGNFPPRFSGLQFPNYSSELNVNALELDDSALYLCASSSQLGDSPKRGYTFGSGTRLTVV.

This rearrangement joins TRBV9 to TRBJ2-3; the match to TRBD2 covers 7 bases. Germline loops: CDR1 SGDLS, CDR2 YYNGEE. With 0 bases clipped from V and 2 bases from J, the junction kept 3 bases outside the gene matches. This CDR3 is 15 amino acids long. CDR3 sequence (DNA): TGTGCCAGCAGCGTAGCGGGGGGATTCACAGATACGCAGTATTTT. This gives the protein CASSVAGGFTDTQYF.

The chain carries TRBV6-1 and TRBJ1-1, with 10 nucleotides matching TRBD1. The CDR3 is 13 residues long. Germline V CDR1 and CDR2: MNHNS, SASEGT. V shed 7 bases, J shed 13 bases, and the junction held 12 bases outside the gene matches. CDR3: CASTRSTGQGGFF. The CDR3 DNA follows: TGTGCCAGCACAAGGAGTACTGGACAGGGGGGTTTCTTT.

This sequence joins TRBV2 and TRBJ2-1; D unclear. Germline lookup yields CDR1 SNHLY and CDR2 FYNNEI. The CDR3 runs to 14 residues. Trimming removed 6 bases at V and 4 bases at J, with 13 bases between. The CDR3 region is CASRVEPLYNEQFF. Here the CDR3 DNA reads TGTGCCAGCAGGGTAGAGCCCCTTTACAATGAGCAGTTCTTC.

J is TRBJ2-3 and V is TRBV13; D might be TRBD1 (6 bases). Trimming cost V 6 bases and J 3 bases, with 16 bases left between them. The CDR3 totals 15 residues. Per germline, CDR1 PRHDT and CDR2 FYEKMQ (reference sequence). The CDR3 reads CASRVEERGTDTQYF. The CDR3 coding sequence is TGTGCCAGCAGGGTAGAAGAGAGGGGGACAGATACGCAGTATTTT.